This T cell receptor (beta chain) was captured by sequencing in a study of blood T cell repertoires in COVID-19 (dated by TCRdb to about 2020). Looking at the study overall: Collaborator samples came from the United States, Italy and Spain and covered acute and convalescent phases of COVID-19. The repertoires were released in a freely available public database meant as a resource for research on the immune response to SARS-CoV-2. Where available, HLA class I and class II types were obtained from metadata supplied by the sample provider rather than from assay-based typing. Subjects who had been exposed to COVID-19, were actively infected with it, or had recovered from it provided the deeply sampled blood TCRbeta repertoires that made up the dataset. Nearly every sample came with metadata listing a de-identified subject ID, COVID-19 status, age in years and sex. Samples came from the ongoing ImmuneRACE study (first 160 participants) plus 1,254 subjects from 6 global collaborators. The material from the prospective study consisted of cDNA or gDNA derived from T cells, B-cell-depleted T cells, or PBMCs.

The full study reports these points: Clinical and demographic metadata were provided uncurated, with the amount varying by source and participant.

V trim: 3 bases; J trim: 0 bases; unmatched bases: 7. The germline V gene provides CDR1 SGHVS and CDR2 FQNEAQ. The CDR3, cysteine through phenylalanine, is 17 amino acids long. This entry keeps only the CDR3 DNA: 51 bases, framed from base 1. Whole blood was collected in K2EDTA tubes by collaborating institutions according to the institutions' own protocols. For TCRbeta analysis, collaborators shipped samples as frozen whole blood, isolated PBMCs, or DNA extracted from either of those sample types. As regards this clone: Its antigen specificity is not known. Base qualities were left out, and no much larger clone turns up one base away.

The immunoSEQ Assay, a bias-controlled multiplex PCR, was used to amplify TCRbeta CDR3 regions from genomic DNA. The study's own analysis went as follows. The number of nucleated cells in each sample was estimated by amplification of reference gene primers within the assay. To quantify the absolute abundance of each unique TCRbeta CDR3 rearrangement, sequence reads were collapsed and filtered. For each sample, productive Simpson clonality was calculated as the square root of Simpson's diversity index across productive rearrangements. TCRdb took over this immuneACCESS table, retaining in-frame rearrangements with V and J assigned. Such tables are incomplete; in checked studies, under half of the missing clones stem from an unresolved V gene, and the remainder is unexplained. The DNA gave D and trimming, while V, J and clone size come from that table. The sample table holds over 120,000 clones, of which around 78% were seen once. The ten top clones hold 3.5% to 5% of the sample.

Sequenced material: peripheral blood. The sequence was collected from an elderly woman with active or convalescent COVID-19. The chain joins TRBV7-8 to TRBJ2-3; 9 bases in the junction line up with TRBD1. This receptor carries the CDR3 CASSFTGTGTSTDTQYF. At the DNA level, the sequence is TGTGCCAGCAGCTTTACCGGGACAGGGACTAGCACAGATACGCAGTATTTT.